This TCR beta chain emerged from a study of CD8+CD57+ T cells in acquired aplastic anemia. Study overall: Isolated CD4+ and CD8+ cells, once sorted, yielded DNA averaging 3.2 ug. Findings and limits, study-wide: Patients and controls shared about 30 CD8+ CDR3 sequences, which appeared highly expressed in patients and within their immunodominant clones.

All sequencing subjects had displayed CD8+CD57+ cell expansion on flow cytometry. Patients had undergone no therapy by the time their blood was sampled. Genomic DNA, the template, was used for profiling of the TCR beta VDJ and CDR3. MiXCR, run by TCRdb on the reads, gives a single entry per CDR3 protein. This sample has 150,000 to 200,000 distinct CDR3 sequences, with about 45% found just once. As concerns this clonotype: The antigen is not known.

This CDR3 is built from 13 residues. Germline loops: CDR1 PRHDT, CDR2 FYEKMQ (reference sequence). Trimming removed 4 bases from V and 10 bases from J, with 14 bases in between. The source of this sequence is a human donor with aplastic anemia. The V gene is TRBV13, the J gene TRBJ2-1, with D unresolved. The source material was sorted CD4+, CD8+, or CD8+CD57+ T cells (not recorded which) from PBMCs. Written as DNA, the CDR3 is TGTGCCAGCAGCTCAAGGACCGACCGGGAGCAGTTCTTC. It encodes CASSSRTDREQFF.